This is a list of T cell receptor beta chains from one sample in a study of cytomegalovirus exposure and HLA in healthy donors. Profiling relied on immunoSEQ multiplex PCR, and the TCRdb table lists in-frame clones only, not all of them. Among around 50,000 clones listed, 83% were seen once. Material: PBMCs. All receptors derive from a young man in good health and CMV-seronegative. CDR3s include the opening cysteine and the closing phenylalanine or tryptophan. The order of the fields is clone size, D gene, V gene, J gene, CDR3 protein, CDR3 DNA. The D gene is left open where the match is weak. Clone size is given for some rows only: seen once, a few or many times, or a class if the clone is expanded.

-,-,TRBV28,TRBJ1-2,CASSLGGGALYGYTF,TGTGCCAGCAGTTTAGGTGGCGGGGCGCTGTATGGCTACACCTTC
-,TRBD1,TRBV7-2,TRBJ1-5,CASSWKGAGNQPQHF,TGTGCCAGCAGTTGGAAGGGGGCCGGCAATCAGCCCCAGCATTTT
-,-,TRBV28,TRBJ1-6,CASSWAGINSPLHF,TGTGCCAGCAGTTGGGCAGGGATTAATTCACCCCTCCACTTT
-,-,TRBV7-9,TRBJ1-5,CASSLGQTNQPQHF,TGTGCCAGCAGCTTAGGACAAACAAACCAGCCCCAGCATTTT
-,-,TRBV18,TRBJ1-1,CASSPQTGNTEAFF,TGTGCCAGCTCACCACAGACAGGGAACACTGAAGCTTTCTTT
-,-,TRBV5-4,TRBJ2-1,CASSLDSSYNEQFF,TGTGCCAGCAGCCTAGACTCTTCCTACAATGAGCAGTTCTTC
-,TRBD1,TRBV7-3,TRBJ1-2,CASSPGTGYGYTF,TGTGCCAGCAGCCCTGGGACAGGGTATGGCTACACCTTC
-,TRBD1,TRBV4-2,TRBJ1-1,CASSPRDRGGTEAFF,TGTGCCAGCAGCCCCCGGGACAGGGGGGGAACTGAAGCTTTCTTT
-,TRBD1,TRBV7-3,TRBJ2-1,CASSLGTGPSNEQFF,TGTGCCAGCAGCTTAGGGACAGGGCCAAGCAATGAGCAGTTCTTC
-,-,TRBV29-1,TRBJ1-1,CSVEGWTGAEAFF,TGCAGCGTTGAAGGGTGGACGGGAGCTGAAGCTTTCTTT
-,-,TRBV4-2,TRBJ2-2,CASSQPDRNTGELFF,TGTGCCAGCAGCCAACCGGACAGAAACACCGGGGAGCTGTTTTTT
-,-,TRBV19,TRBJ2-1,CASSSGGSYNEQFF,TGTGCCAGTAGTTCCGGGGGCTCCTACAATGAGCAGTTCTTC
medium-sized,-,TRBV6-1,TRBJ1-1,CASSEGGGSTEAFF,TGTGCCAGCAGTGAAGGGGGGGGAAGTACTGAAGCTTTCTTT
-,TRBD1,TRBV7-9,TRBJ1-1,CASSQGGQLNTEAFF,TGTGCCAGCAGTCAAGGGGGACAGCTGAACACTGAAGCTTTCTTT
-,-,TRBV11-2,TRBJ1-4,CASSPGGAATNEKLFF,TGTGCCAGCAGCCCCGGAGGAGCGGCAACTAATGAAAAACTGTTTTTT
-,-,TRBV14,TRBJ1-2,CASSRRQGLWDYTF,TGTGCCAGCAGCCGTCGGCAGGGCCTTTGGGACTACACCTTC
-,TRBD1,TRBV13,TRBJ1-4,CASSPQGQGEKLFF,TGTGCCAGCAGCCCCCAGGGACAGGGAGAAAAACTGTTTTTT
-,TRBD2,TRBV19,TRBJ2-3,CASSQGTSGRTDTQYF,TGTGCCAGTAGTCAAGGGACTAGCGGGAGAACAGATACGCAGTATTTT
-,TRBD2,TRBV9,TRBJ2-1,CASSTRLAGRRNEQFF,TGTGCCAGCAGCACCCGACTAGCGGGAAGACGCAATGAGCAGTTCTTC
-,-,TRBV15,TRBJ2-7,CATSKGARTYEQYF,TGTGCCACCAGCAAAGGGGCTCGAACCTACGAGCAGTACTTC
few,TRBD2,TRBV7-6,TRBJ2-7,CASSLGGGTSGYEQYF,TGTGCCAGCAGCTTAGGGGGGGGGACTAGCGGCTACGAGCAGTACTTC
-,-,TRBV5-6,TRBJ1-2,CASSFPGGYGYTF,TGTGCCAGCAGCTTTCCGGGGGGTTATGGCTACACCTTC
-,TRBD1,TRBV5-1,TRBJ2-5,CASSLDRVGETQYF,TGCGCCAGCAGCCTGGACAGGGTGGGAGAGACCCAGTACTTC
-,TRBD1,TRBV27,TRBJ1-2,CATRTGWGLSYGYTF,TGTGCCACCCGGACAGGGTGGGGTTTGTCCTATGGCTACACCTTC
once,-,TRBV29-1,TRBJ2-5,CSGGRQETQYF,TGCAGCGGGGGCCGGCAAGAGACCCAGTACTTC
-,-,TRBV7-2,TRBJ1-1,CASSFGSPGMNTEAFF,TGTGCCAGCAGCTTCGGGAGCCCAGGAATGAACACTGAAGCTTTCTTT
-,-,TRBV6-4,TRBJ2-6,CASSEASGANVLTF,TGTGCCAGCAGCGAGGCGTCTGGGGCCAACGTCCTGACTTTC
-,-,TRBV5-1,TRBJ1-1,CASSSDSWTEAFF,TGCGCCAGCAGCTCGGACAGTTGGACTGAAGCTTTCTTT
few,-,TRBV6-1,TRBJ1-5,CASSKPGDYQPQHF,TGTGCCAGCAGTAAACCAGGCGATTATCAGCCCCAGCATTTT
-,TRBD1,TRBV5-4,TRBJ1-1,CASSYPYETGTTEAFF,TGTGCCAGCAGCTACCCTTATGAGACAGGGACCACTGAAGCTTTCTTT
-,TRBD1,TRBV4-3,TRBJ1-2,CASSQGLETGIYGYTF,TGCGCCAGCAGCCAAGGGTTGGAGACAGGGATCTATGGCTACACCTTC
-,TRBD2,TRBV14,TRBJ2-7,CASSPGIAGGPTSYEQYF,TGTGCCAGCAGCCCGGGGATAGCGGGAGGACCCACCTCCTACGAGCAGTACTTC
-,TRBD1,TRBV15,TRBJ1-5,CATSFGTGSNQPQHF,TGTGCCACCAGCTTCGGGACAGGTAGCAATCAGCCCCAGCATTTT
-,TRBD2,TRBV2,TRBJ2-7,CASSPTSGRVHEQYF,TGTGCCAGCAGCCCGACTAGCGGGAGGGTCCACGAGCAGTACTTC
-,-,TRBV7-2,TRBJ2-7,CASSQLANSYEQYF,TGTGCCAGCAGCCAACTAGCAAATTCGTACGAGCAGTACTTC
-,TRBD1,TRBV2,TRBJ2-3,CASSEPFQGQPTDTQYF,TGTGCCAGCAGTGAGCCGTTCCAGGGACAGCCCACAGATACGCAGTATTTT
few,-,TRBV19,TRBJ2-7,CASSTTAAGEQYF,TGTGCCAGTAGTACGACCGCGGCGGGAGAGCAGTACTTC
-,TRBD2,TRBV27,TRBJ2-7,CASSYRGRAMDEQYF,TGTGCCAGCAGTTACCGCGGGAGGGCCATGGACGAGCAGTACTTC
-,TRBD1,TRBV27,TRBJ1-6,CASSSLTGGISPLHF,TGTGCCAGCAGTTCCTTGACAGGGGGGATTTCACCCCTCCACTTT